This TCR beta chain was captured by sequencing in a study of low-dose radiotherapy and immunotherapy resistance in tumors. Turning to the study itself: Dosing for Cohort 2 consisted of 1 Gy per fraction every two weeks, reaching a total of 13 Gy over 26 weeks.

There are 15 residues in the CDR3. Germline CDR1 reads SGHTS; CDR2 reads YDEGEE. V shed 1 base and J shed 3 bases, with 10 bases lying between them. Time point here: before trial treatment. Primers targeting TRAV and TRBV primed first-strand cDNA, covering alpha and beta chains. A roughly 19-cycle PCR with a constant-region primer and V-primer adapter amplified TCRs. TCRdb used MiXCR to reprocess the reads, holding one entry per CDR3 protein. The sample shows tens of thousands of distinct CDR3 sequences, more than 8.5% of them seen only once. This TCR was recovered from a male donor with prostate cancer. Sample: PBMCs, taken before treatment. The genes are TRBV5-8 and TRBJ1-4; D gene uncertain. The CDR3 DNA sequence: TGTGCCAGCAGCTTGTCATTCGGCGCTAATGAAAAACTGTTTTTT. It yields the protein CASSLSFGANEKLFF.